This is a list of T cell receptor beta chains from one sample in a study of cytomegalovirus exposure and HLA in healthy donors. Only in-frame clones appear in the TCRdb table, and some are missing; sequencing was by immunoSEQ multiplex PCR. The sample has roughly 150,000 clones, approximately 91% seen once. The specimen sequenced was PBMCs. These receptors all stem from a woman between 18 and 29 years old in good health and CMV-seropositive. Each CDR3 is given with its conserved first and last residue. The D gene is left open where the match is weak.

cdr3_aa cdr3_nt cdr3_length j_call v_call d_call
CASRTRGGNYGYTF TGTGCCAGCAGAACCAGGGGCGGGAACTATGGCTACACCTTC 14 TRBJ1-2 TRBV6-5 -
CASSGPPGANVLTF TGCGCCAGCAGTGGGCCTCCAGGGGCCAACGTCCTGACTTTC 14 TRBJ2-6 TRBV10-1 -
CASSPVPGTETEKLFF TGTGCCAGCTCACCTGTTCCAGGGACAGAAACTGAAAAACTGTTTTTT 16 TRBJ1-4 TRBV18 TRBD1
CASSQDNTGTSPDTQYF TGTGCCAGCAGCCAAGATAATACCGGGACTAGCCCAGATACGCAGTATTTT 17 TRBJ2-3 TRBV4-2 TRBD2
CASTGRESFHNEQFF TGTGCCAGCACAGGCCGGGAGTCTTTCCACAATGAGCAGTTCTTC 15 TRBJ2-1 TRBV6-6 -
CASRPYPSSPYEQYF TGTGCCAGCAGACCCTATCCTAGTTCCCCCTACGAGCAGTACTTC 15 TRBJ2-7 TRBV28 -
CASSSGQEVIHEQYF TGCGCCAGCAGCTCAGGACAGGAGGTTATTCACGAGCAGTACTTC 15 TRBJ2-7 TRBV5-1 TRBD1
CASSSRGLNYGYTF TGTGCCAGCAGTTCTCGAGGGCTTAACTATGGCTACACCTTC 14 TRBJ1-2 TRBV27 -
CASSGSRESSYEQYF TGTGCCAGCAGTGGCTCCAGGGAAAGCTCCTACGAGCAGTACTTC 15 TRBJ2-7 TRBV25-1 -
CASSSDTLGNIQYF TGTGCCAGCAGTTCAGACACTCTCGGCAACATTCAGTACTTC 14 TRBJ2-4 TRBV7-6 -
CASSLPRRGWLSGNTIYF TGTGCCAGCAGTTTACCCCGCCGAGGATGGCTGTCTGGAAACACCATATATTTT 18 TRBJ1-3 TRBV27 -
CASSPEGLKYEQYF TGCGCCAGCAGCCCGGAGGGACTTAAATACGAGCAGTACTTC 14 TRBJ2-7 TRBV5-1 -